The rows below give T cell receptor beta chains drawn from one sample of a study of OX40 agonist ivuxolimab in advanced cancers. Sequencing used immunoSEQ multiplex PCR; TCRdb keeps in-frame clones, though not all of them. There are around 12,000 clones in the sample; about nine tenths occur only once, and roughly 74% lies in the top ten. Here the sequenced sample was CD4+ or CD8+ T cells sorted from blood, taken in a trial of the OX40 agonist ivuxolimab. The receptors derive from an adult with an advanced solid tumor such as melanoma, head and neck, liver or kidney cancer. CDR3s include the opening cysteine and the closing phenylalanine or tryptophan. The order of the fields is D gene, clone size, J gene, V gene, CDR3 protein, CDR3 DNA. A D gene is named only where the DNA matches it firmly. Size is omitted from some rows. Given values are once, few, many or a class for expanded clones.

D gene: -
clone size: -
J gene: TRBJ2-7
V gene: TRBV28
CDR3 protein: CASRSQGDEQYF
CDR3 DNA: TGTGCCAGCAGATCACAGGGCGACGAGCAGTACTTC

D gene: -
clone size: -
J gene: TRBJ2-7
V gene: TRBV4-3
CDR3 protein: CASSPLGERSSNEQYF
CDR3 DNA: TGCGCCAGCAGCCCACTAGGCGAAAGGAGTAGCAACGAGCAGTACTTC

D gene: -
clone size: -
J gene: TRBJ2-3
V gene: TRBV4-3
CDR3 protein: CASSPGGGTDTQYF
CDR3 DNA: TGCGCCAGCAGCCCAGGAGGAGGGACAGATACGCAGTATTTT

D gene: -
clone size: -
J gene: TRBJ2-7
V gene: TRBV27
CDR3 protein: CASSSTWGIYEQYF
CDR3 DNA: TGTGCCAGCAGTTCCACTTGGGGGATCTACGAGCAGTACTTC

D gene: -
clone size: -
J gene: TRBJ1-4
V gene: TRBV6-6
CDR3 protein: CASQRSSTNEKLFF
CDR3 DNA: TGTGCCAGCCAGCGGAGCTCAACTAATGAAAAACTGTTTTTT

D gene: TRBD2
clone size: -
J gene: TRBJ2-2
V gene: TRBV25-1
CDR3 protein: CASSESRLAENTGELFF
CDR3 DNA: TGTGCCAGCAGTGAATCGAGGCTAGCGGAGAACACCGGGGAGCTGTTTTTT

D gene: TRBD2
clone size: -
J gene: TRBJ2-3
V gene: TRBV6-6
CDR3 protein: CASNPRLAGSTDTQYF
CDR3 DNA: TGTGCCAGTAATCCCCGACTAGCGGGAAGCACAGATACGCAGTATTTT

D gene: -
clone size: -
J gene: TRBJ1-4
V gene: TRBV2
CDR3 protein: CASSPSFQLEKLFF
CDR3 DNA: TGTGCCAGCAGTCCATCGTTCCAACTTGAAAAACTGTTTTTT

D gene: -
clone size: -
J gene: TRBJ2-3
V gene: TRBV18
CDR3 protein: CASSPMHPDTQYF
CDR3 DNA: TGTGCCAGCTCACCAATGCATCCAGATACGCAGTATTTT

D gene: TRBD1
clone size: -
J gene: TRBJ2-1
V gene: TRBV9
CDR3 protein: CASSPTGQGSNEQFF
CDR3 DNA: TGTGCCAGCAGCCCCACGGGACAGGGCTCCAATGAGCAGTTCTTC

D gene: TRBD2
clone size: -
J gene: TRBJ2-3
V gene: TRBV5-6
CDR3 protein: CASSSGTSFGTDTQYF
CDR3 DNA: TGTGCCAGCAGCTCAGGGACTAGCTTCGGAACAGATACGCAGTATTTT

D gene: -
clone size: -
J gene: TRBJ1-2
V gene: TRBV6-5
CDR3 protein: CASSYSGRSGYTF
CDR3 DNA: TGTGCCAGCAGTTACTCGGGGCGCTCTGGCTACACCTTC

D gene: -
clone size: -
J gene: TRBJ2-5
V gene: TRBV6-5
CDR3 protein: CASSRGGGEQETQYF
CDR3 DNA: TGTGCCAGCAGTCGAGGGGGGGGAGAGCAAGAGACCCAGTACTTC

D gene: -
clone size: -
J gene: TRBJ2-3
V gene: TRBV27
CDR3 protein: CASSLSGYSTDTQYF
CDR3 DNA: TGTGCCAGCAGTTTATCGGGCTATAGCACAGATACGCAGTATTTT

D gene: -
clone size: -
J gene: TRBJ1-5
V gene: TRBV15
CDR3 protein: CATSRDLAGPNQPQHF
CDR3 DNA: TGTGCCACCAGCAGAGATCTCGCAGGGCCCAATCAGCCCCAGCATTTT

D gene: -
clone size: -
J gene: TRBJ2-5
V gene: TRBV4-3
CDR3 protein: CASSQSVEGGPGETQYF
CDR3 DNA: TGCGCCAGCAGCCAAAGTGTGGAGGGGGGGCCGGGTGAGACCCAGTACTTC

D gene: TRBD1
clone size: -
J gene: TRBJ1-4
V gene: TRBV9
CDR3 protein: CASSAQGAKDEKLFF
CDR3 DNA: TGTGCCAGCAGCGCGCAGGGGGCGAAGGATGAAAAACTGTTTTTT

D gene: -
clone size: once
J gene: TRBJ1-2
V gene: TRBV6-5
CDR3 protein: CASSYGRSSGYTF
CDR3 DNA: TGTGCCAGCAGTTACGGCAGGTCATCGGGATACACCTTC

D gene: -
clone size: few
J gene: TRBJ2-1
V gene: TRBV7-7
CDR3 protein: CASSFGMGSNNEQFF
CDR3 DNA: TGTGCCAGCAGCTTTGGCATGGGGTCCAACAATGAGCAGTTCTTC

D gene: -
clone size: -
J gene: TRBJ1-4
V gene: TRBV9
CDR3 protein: CASSVGPNEKLFF
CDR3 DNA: TGTGCCAGCAGCGTAGGACCTAATGAAAAACTGTTTTTT

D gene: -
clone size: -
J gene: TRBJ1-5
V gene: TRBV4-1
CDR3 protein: CASSQDRGYNQPQHF
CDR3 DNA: TGCGCCAGCAGCCAAGACAGGGGTTACAATCAGCCCCAGCATTTT

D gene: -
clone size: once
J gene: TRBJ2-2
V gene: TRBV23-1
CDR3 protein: CASSQTRDGGTGELFF
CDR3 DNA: TGCGCCAGCAGTCAAACCCGGGACGGTGGAACCGGGGAGCTGTTTTTT

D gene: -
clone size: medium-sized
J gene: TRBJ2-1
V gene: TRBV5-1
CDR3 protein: CASSGNNEQFF
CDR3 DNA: TGCGCCAGCAGCGGAAACAATGAGCAGTTCTTC

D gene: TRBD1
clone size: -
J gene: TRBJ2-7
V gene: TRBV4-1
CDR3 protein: CASSQLDRVSYEQYF
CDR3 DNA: TGCGCCAGCAGCCAATTGGACAGGGTATCCTACGAGCAGTACTTC

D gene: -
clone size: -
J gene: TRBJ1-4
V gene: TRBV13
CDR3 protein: CASTRGFNEKLFF
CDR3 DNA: TGTGCCAGCACCCGGGGGTTTAATGAAAAACTGTTTTTT

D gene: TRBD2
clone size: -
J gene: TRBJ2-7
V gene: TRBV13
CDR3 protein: CASSLGLAAYYEQYF
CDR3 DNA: TGTGCCAGCAGCCTCGGACTAGCGGCTTACTACGAGCAGTACTTC

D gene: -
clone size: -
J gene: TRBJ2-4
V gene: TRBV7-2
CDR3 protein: CASSLGGAGWEGNIQYF
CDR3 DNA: TGTGCCAGCAGCTTAGGAGGCGCGGGTTGGGAAGGGAACATTCAGTACTTC

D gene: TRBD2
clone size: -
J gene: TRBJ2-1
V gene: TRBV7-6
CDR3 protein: CASSSEAGYEQFF
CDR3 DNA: TGTGCCAGCAGCTCAGAAGCGGGGTATGAGCAGTTCTTC

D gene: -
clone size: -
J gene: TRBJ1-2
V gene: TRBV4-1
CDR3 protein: CASSQVGGRNYGYTF
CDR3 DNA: TGCGCCAGCAGCCAAGTCGGGGGGCGAAACTATGGCTACACCTTC

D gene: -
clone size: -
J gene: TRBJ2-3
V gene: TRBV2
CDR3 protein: CATLPDGTSYPSTDTQYF
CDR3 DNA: TGTGCCACCCTCCCCGACGGGACCTCTTATCCAAGCACAGATACGCAGTATTTT

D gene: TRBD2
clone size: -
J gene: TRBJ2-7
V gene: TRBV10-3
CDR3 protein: CAISEFSGSYEQYF
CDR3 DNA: TGTGCCATCAGTGAGTTCAGCGGGAGTTACGAGCAGTACTTC

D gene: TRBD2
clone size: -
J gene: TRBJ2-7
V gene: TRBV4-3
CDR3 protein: CASSQDGGSMFYEQYF
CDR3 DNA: TGCGCCAGCAGCCAAGACGGGGGGTCCATGTTTTACGAGCAGTACTTC

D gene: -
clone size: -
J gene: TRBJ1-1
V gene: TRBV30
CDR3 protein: CAWSVTGTEAFF
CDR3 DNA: TGTGCCTGGAGTGTAACAGGGACTGAAGCTTTCTTT

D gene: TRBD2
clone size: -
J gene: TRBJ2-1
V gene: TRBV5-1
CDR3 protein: CASSFLGTSGRSDEQFF
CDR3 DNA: TGCGCCAGCAGCTTTCTTGGGACTAGCGGGAGGAGCGATGAGCAGTTCTTC

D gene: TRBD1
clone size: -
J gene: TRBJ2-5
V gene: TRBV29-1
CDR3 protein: CSVETGDQETQYF
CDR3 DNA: TGCAGCGTGGAGACAGGGGACCAAGAGACCCAGTACTTC

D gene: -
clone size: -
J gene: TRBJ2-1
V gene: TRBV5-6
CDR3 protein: CASSFLGSSYNEQFF
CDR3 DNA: TGTGCCAGCAGCTTCCTGGGTAGCTCCTACAATGAGCAGTTCTTC

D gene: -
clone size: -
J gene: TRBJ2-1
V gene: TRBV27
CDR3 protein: CASSPGLSNEQFF
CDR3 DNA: TGTGCCAGCAGTCCCGGCCTTTCCAATGAGCAGTTCTTC

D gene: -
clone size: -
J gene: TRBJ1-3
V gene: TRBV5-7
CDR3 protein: CASSLKPYLAAGNTIYF
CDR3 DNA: TGTGCCAGCAGCTTGAAACCCTACCTCGCGGCTGGAAACACCATATATTTT

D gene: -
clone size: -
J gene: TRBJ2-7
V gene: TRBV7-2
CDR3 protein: CASSLSPSYEQYF
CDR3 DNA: TGTGCCAGCAGCTTAAGTCCGTCCTACGAGCAGTACTTC